The clone carrying this T cell receptor (beta chain) was detected only a few times. The record originates from a study of T-cell reconstitution after alpha-beta-depleted transplantation in children. Trimming took off 4 bases at V and 6 bases at J, with 15 bases between the two ends. The CDR3 spans 14 residues. Germline V gene data show CDR1 as SNHLY and CDR2 as FYNNEI. Researchers prepared the TCRbeta library using unique molecular identifiers, the study reports. TCRdb recomputed calls from the PCR reads with MiXCR, one row per CDR3 protein. Here the sample spans 450,000 to 600,000 distinct CDR3 sequences, around 19% being singletons.

This sequence joins TRBV2 and TRBJ2-5; D unclear. This receptor was identified in a human donor who donated a stem cell graft to a child with acute lymphoblastic leukemia. The sample in question was PBMCs from the stem cell graft donor, obtained from the stem cell graft. In nucleotides, the CDR3 is TGTGCCAGCAGTGGGTTACGGCCGGGCCAGACCCAGTACTTC. Translation gives CASSGLRPGQTQYF.